Following are 23 T cell receptor beta chains from one sample sequenced in a study of T cell changes during pregnancy in multiple sclerosis. Produced via immunoSEQ multiplex PCR; TCRdb's table is partial and in-frame only. The sample consists of some 27,000 clones, roughly nine tenths of them appearing once. Material: CD4+ T cells from peripheral blood mononuclear cells, obtained in the second trimester of pregnancy. Receptor source: a female donor with multiple sclerosis, enrolled in a pregnancy study.

The chain uses TRBV7-6 and TRBJ2-1; 7 bases align to TRBD1. CDR1 is SGHVS and CDR2 is FNYEAQ in the germline V gene. J gave up 6 bases and V 6 bases, and 11 bases lay outside the gene matches. CDR3 length: 15 residues. CDR3 in DNA: TGTGCCAGCAGGGCCGCAAGGGGGCCACCCAATGAGCAGTTCTTC. It translates to CASRAARGPPNEQFF.

The rearrangement joins TRBV25-1 to TRBJ2-5; the match to TRBD1 covers 7 bases. Trimming took 2 bases from V and 5 from J; bases not matched to a gene: 11. Germline CDR1 and CDR2: MGHDK and SYGVNS. The CDR3 is 16 residues long. The CDR3 nucleotides are TGTGCCAGCAGTGAAAATGGGGCAGGGGGAACGGAGACCCAGTACTTC. Translating it yields CASSENGAGGTETQYF. Full variable domain (remainder filled in from reference TRBV25-1 and TRBJ2-5): EADIYQTPRYLVIGTGKKITLECSQTMGHDKMYWYQQDPGMELHLIHYSYGVNSTEKGDLSSESTVSRIRTEHFPLTLESARPSHTSQYLCASSENGAGGTETQYFGPGTRLLVL.

The chain links TRBV10-3 to TRBJ2-1, with 12 bases matching TRBD2. V was pared by 6 bases and J by 9 bases, with 12 bases of the junction left unmatched. Germline CDR1 reads ENHRY; CDR2 reads SYGVKD. The CDR3 loop spans 16 amino acids. This CDR3 is CAIRSSGGAPVSEQFF. For the CDR3, the DNA is TGTGCCATCAGGTCTAGCGGGGGGGCACCGGTTAGTGAGCAGTTCTTC.

The CDR3 nucleotides read TGTGCCAGCAGTTTATCGAGGGACAGGCGTGAGCAGTTCTTC. This encodes CASSLSRDRREQFF. The chain is built from TRBV27 and TRBJ2-1; 8 bases line up with TRBD1. CDR1 and CDR2 (germline): MNHEY, SMNVEV (reference sequence). The CDR3 runs to 14 residues. Trimming at V came to 0 bases and at J to 9 bases, leaving 4 bases not matched to a gene.

The chain links TRBV6-5 to TRBJ1-2, with 10 bases lining up with TRBD1. From germline, CDR1 is MNHEY and CDR2 SVGAGI. The CDR3 is 14 amino acids. V lost 6 bases to trimming and J lost 6 bases; unmatched junction nucleotides: 7. The CDR3, as DNA: TGTGCCAGCAGAACGGAGGGACAGGGGCATGGCTACACCTTC. Encoded protein: CASRTEGQGHGYTF.

This chain connects TRBV19 to TRBJ1-4; no definite D call. From germline, CDR1 is LNHDA and CDR2 SQIVND (reference sequence). This CDR3 spans 14 amino acids. V was clipped by 3 bases and J by 7 bases, with 12 bases between them. CDR3: CASSMSVMTEKLFF. The CDR3 nucleotides are TGTGCCAGTAGTATGAGCGTAATGACTGAAAAACTGTTTTTT.

The rearrangement joins TRBV19 to TRBJ2-7, with D maybe TRBD1 (5 bases). Germline V gene sequence: CDR1 LNHDA, CDR2 SQIVND (reference sequence). This CDR3 has 15 residues. Trimming removed 4 bases from V and 0 bases from J, with 13 bases in between. The CDR3 region is CASSTDGQLSYEQYF. The CDR3 DNA is TGTGCCAGTAGTACGGACGGACAACTCTCCTACGAGCAGTACTTC.

The genes are TRBV5-1 and TRBJ2-7, with D possibly being TRBD1 (8 bases). Trimming stripped 3 bases from V and 3 bases from J, with 16 bases between. CDR3 size: 15 residues. Germline V gene lookup returns CDR1 SGHRS and CDR2 YFSETQ. The CDR3 sequence: CASSSTGGRDYEQYF. For the CDR3, the DNA is TGCGCCAGCAGCTCCACAGGGGGGAGGGACTACGAGCAGTACTTC.

This clone was seen more than once but under ten times. V usage is TRBV5-1 and J usage is TRBJ2-7; a possible D gene is TRBD2 (7 bases). The CDR3 spans 13 residues. The germline gives CDR1 SGHRS, CDR2 YFSETQ. V was cut by 2 bases and J by 5 bases, with 11 bases left in between. This CDR3 is CASSLGGENEQYF. The CDR3 bases are TGCGCCAGCAGCTTAGGGGGGGAAAACGAGCAGTACTTC.

The chain carries TRBV6-1 and TRBJ2-2; 7 bases map to TRBD2. V trimming: 8 bases; J trimming: 2 bases; junction bases outside the gene matches: 5. The germline CDR1 and CDR2 sequences are MNHNS and SASEGT. CDR3 size: 14 residues. CDR3 region: CASEGLTNTGELFF. The CDR3 DNA sequence: TGTGCCAGCGAGGGACTAACAAACACCGGGGAGCTGTTTTTT.

The V call is TRBV29-1, the J call TRBJ2-5; D perhaps matches TRBD1 (6 bases). V was shortened by 4 bases and J by 5 bases, with 14 bases between the two germline ends. The CDR3 loop spans 13 amino acids. Germline CDR1 SQVTM, CDR2 ANQGSEA. The CDR3 region has the DNA TGCAGCGTTGCTCTTAGGGGGATGGAGACCCAGTACTTC. This sequence encodes CSVALRGMETQYF.

The chain is built from TRBV5-1 and TRBJ1-1, with D maybe TRBD1 (6 bases). Germline V gene lookup returns CDR1 SGHRS and CDR2 YFSETQ. V lost 3 bases, J lost 5 bases, and 14 bases lay in between. There are 14 residues in the CDR3. The CDR3 nucleotides are TGCGCCAGCAGCTCTCAGGGGACGGGGACTGAAGCTTTCTTT. It translates to CASSSQGTGTEAFF. The whole variable domain, remainder taken from reference TRBV5-1 and TRBJ1-1, is KAGVTQTPRYLIKTRGQQVTLSCSPISGHRSVSWYQQTPGQGLQFLFEYFSETQRNKGNFPGRFSGRQFSNSRSEMNVSTLELGDSALYLCASSSQGTGTEAFFGQGTRLTVV.

The V gene is TRBV29-1, the J gene TRBJ2-5; D remains ambiguous. Germline V gene lookup returns CDR1 SQVTM and CDR2 ANQGSEA. The V and J ends lost 7 bases and 4 bases respectively, with 13 bases between them. The CDR3 is 12 amino acids. The CDR3 bases are TGCAGCGGTGCCCCGAACTTAGAGACCCAGTACTTC. This codes for CSGAPNLETQYF.

CDR3 protein: CASSPGGGRFPGELFF. Written as DNA, the CDR3 is TGTGCCAGCAGCCCCGGTGGCGGGCGCTTTCCCGGGGAGCTGTTTTTT. The J gene is TRBJ2-2, the V gene TRBV7-3, with TRBD2 as a possible D gene (5 bases). Germline V lookup: CDR1 SGHTA, CDR2 FQGTGA. CDR3 length: 16 residues. Trimming stripped 5 bases from V and 6 bases from J, with 19 bases between. Using reference TRBV7-3 and TRBJ2-2 for the parts outside the CDR3, the full variable domain is GAGVSQTPSNKVTEKGKYVELRCDPISGHTALYWYRQSLGQGPEFLIYFQGTGAADDSGLPNDRFFAVRPEGSVSTLKIQRTERGDSAVYLCASSPGGGRFPGELFFGEGSRLTVL.

This sequence joins TRBV5-6 and TRBJ1-4; D not resolved. CDR1 and CDR2 (germline): SGHDT, YYEEEE. Trimming took 4 bases from V and 5 from J, leaving 9 bases between them. The CDR3 length is 13 residues. CDR3 in amino acids: CASSPGLNEKLFF. The CDR3 bases are TGTGCCAGCAGCCCCGGTCTCAATGAAAAACTGTTTTTT.

V is TRBV30 and J is TRBJ1-2, with 10 bases that match TRBD1. The germline CDR1 and CDR2 sequences are GTSNPN and SVGIG (reference sequence). V shed 5 bases, J shed 8 bases, and the junction held 14 bases outside the gene matches. CDR3 length: 15 residues. CDR3 in DNA: TGTGCCTGGTTGAGAAGTGGGACAGGGGCCGGGGGCTACACCTTC. Amino acid sequence: CAWLRSGTGAGGYTF.

The chain has TRBV19 and TRBJ1-4; TRBD1 matches at 7 bases. Germline V gene data show CDR1 as LNHDA and CDR2 as SQIVND (reference sequence). V was clipped by 3 bases and J by 7 bases; unmatched bases: 5. The CDR3 totals 14 residues. For the CDR3, the DNA is TGTGCCAGTAGTATTATGGGACAGAGTGAAAAACTGTTTTTT. It encodes CASSIMGQSEKLFF.

This clone was observed a single time. This chain joins TRBV6-1 and TRBJ2-3, with a weak D call TRBD2 (5 bases). With 3 bases removed from V and 4 bases from J, the gap between germline ends came to 14 bases. Per germline, CDR1 MNHNS and CDR2 SASEGT. The CDR3 runs 15 residues. CDR3 nucleotide sequence: TGTGCCAGCAGTGACCACAGCGGTGGCGCAGATACGCAGTATTTT. Protein: CASSDHSGGADTQYF.

The chain is built from TRBV5-1 and TRBJ1-2, with D perhaps matching TRBD1 (5 bases). Looked up from germline, CDR1 is SGHRS and CDR2 is YFSETQ. Trimming cost V 0 bases and J 3 bases, with 9 bases left between them. The CDR3 consists of 14 residues. The CDR3 loop is CASSLGGEYYGYTF. For the CDR3, the DNA is TGCGCCAGCAGCTTGGGGGGGGAGTACTATGGCTACACCTTC.

The CDR3 loop reads CASSLSGHLSSPLHF. The CDR3 DNA reads as TGTGCCAGCAGCTTAAGCGGGCACCTGAGTTCACCCCTCCACTTT. V is TRBV7-2 and J is TRBJ1-6; D is unclear. Germline V CDR1 and CDR2: SGHTA, FQGNSA. The CDR3 is made up of 15 amino acids. V dropped 2 bases and J dropped 9 bases, with 14 bases sitting between them. The full variable domain, rest sourced from reference TRBV7-2 and TRBJ1-6, is GAGVSQSPSNKVTEKGKDVELRCDPISGHTALYWYRQSLGQGLEFLIYFQGNSAPDKSGLPSDRFSAERTGGSVSTLTIQRTQQEDSAVYLCASSLSGHLSSPLHFGNGTRLTVT.

The V call is TRBV7-9, the J call TRBJ2-2, with unresolved D. Germline CDR1 is SEHNR and CDR2 is FQNEAQ (reference sequence). The CDR3 has 13 residues. The germline V and J ends were trimmed by 3 bases and 6 bases, with 8 bases remaining between them. The CDR3 spells CASSFAGSGELFF. The CDR3 DNA reads TGTGCCAGCAGCTTTGCCGGTTCCGGGGAGCTGTTTTTT.

This clone was counted a single time. The rearrangement links TRBV2 to TRBJ1-1; no reliable D call. Germline lookup yields CDR1 SNHLY and CDR2 FYNNEI. The length of the CDR3 is 14 residues. V lost 7 bases to trimming and J lost 1 base, with 13 bases between them. CDR3 loop: CASTGVRWNTEAFF. Here the CDR3 DNA reads TGTGCCAGCACCGGAGTTAGGTGGAACACTGAAGCTTTCTTT.

The chain couples TRBV30 to TRBJ2-7; 16 nucleotides align to TRBD2. V gave up 3 bases and J gave up 7 bases; unmatched junction bases: 6. The V gene's germline CDR1 is GTSNPN and CDR2 SVGIG (reference sequence). The CDR3 loop spans 15 amino acids. The DNA of the CDR3 is TGTGCCTGGAGGCCGGGACTAGCGGGGGGGAAGGAGCAGTACTTC. This sequence encodes CAWRPGLAGGKEQYF.